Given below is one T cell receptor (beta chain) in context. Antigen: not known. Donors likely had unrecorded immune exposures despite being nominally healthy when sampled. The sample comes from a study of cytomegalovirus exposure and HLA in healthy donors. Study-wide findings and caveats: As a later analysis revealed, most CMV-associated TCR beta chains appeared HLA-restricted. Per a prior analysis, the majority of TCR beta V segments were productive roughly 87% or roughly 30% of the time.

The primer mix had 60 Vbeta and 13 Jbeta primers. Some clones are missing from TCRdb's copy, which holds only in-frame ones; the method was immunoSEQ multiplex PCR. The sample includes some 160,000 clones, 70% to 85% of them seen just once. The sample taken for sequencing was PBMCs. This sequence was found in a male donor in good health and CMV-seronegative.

This CDR3 is CASSYSTTANSPLHF. Written as DNA, the CDR3 is TGTGCCAGCAGTTACTCGACGACAGCCAATTCACCCCTCCACTTT. The V gene is TRBV6-5, the J gene TRBJ1-6, with TRBD1 as a possible D gene (5 bases). The ends were cut back, 0 bases at V and 7 bases at J, with 10 bases in the middle. This CDR3 spans 15 amino acids. The V gene's germline CDR1 is MNHEY and CDR2 SVGAGI.